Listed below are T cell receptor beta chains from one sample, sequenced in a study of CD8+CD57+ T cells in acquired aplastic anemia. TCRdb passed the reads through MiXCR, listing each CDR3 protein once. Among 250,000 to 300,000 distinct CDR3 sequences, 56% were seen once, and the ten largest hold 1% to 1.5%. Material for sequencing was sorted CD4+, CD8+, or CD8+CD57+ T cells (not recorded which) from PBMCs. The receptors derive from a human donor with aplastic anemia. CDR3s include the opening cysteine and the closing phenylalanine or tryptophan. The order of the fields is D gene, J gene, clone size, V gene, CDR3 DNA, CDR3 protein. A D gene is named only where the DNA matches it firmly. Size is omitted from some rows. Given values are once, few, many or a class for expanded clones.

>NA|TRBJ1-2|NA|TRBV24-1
TGTGCCACCAGTGAAAAGAACCCCCTACAGGACCGCTACACCTTC
CATSEKNPLQDRYTF
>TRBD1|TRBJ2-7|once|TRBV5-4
TGTGCCAGCAGCTTAGGACAGGTCAGGGTCTACGAGCAGTACTTC
CASSLGQVRVYEQYF
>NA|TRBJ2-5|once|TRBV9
TGTGCCAGCAGCAACCGACAGCGCGAGACCCAGTACTTC
CASSNRQRETQYF
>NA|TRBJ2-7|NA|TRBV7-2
TGTGCCAGCAGCTTGGGCCTCGACAGGCTGAGACGCTACGAGCAGTACTTC
CASSLGLDRLRRYEQYF
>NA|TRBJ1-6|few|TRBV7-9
TGTGCCAGCAGCTTATGGAGCAGTGGTAATTCACCCCTCCACTTT
CASSLWSSGNSPLHF
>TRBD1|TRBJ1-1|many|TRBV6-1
TGTGCCAGCAGTGAGCCGGGACAGTACACTGAAGCTTTCTTT
CASSEPGQYTEAFF
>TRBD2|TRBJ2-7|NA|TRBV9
TGTGCCAGCAGCGTAGGGACTAGCGGGGGGGCCTACGAGCAGTACTTC
CASSVGTSGGAYEQYF
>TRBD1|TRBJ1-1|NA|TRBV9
TGTGCCAGCACACCCCTTGGGACAGGGGACACTGAAGCTTTCTTT
CASTPLGTGDTEAFF
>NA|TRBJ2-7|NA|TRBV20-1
TGCAGTGCTAGAGATCGGGCAGCTGAGCAGTACTTC
CSARDRAAEQYF
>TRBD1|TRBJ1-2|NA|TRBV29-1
TGCAGTGGGGGACAGGACTATGGCTACACCTTC
CSGGQDYGYTF
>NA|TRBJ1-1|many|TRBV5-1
TGCGCCAGCAGCTTGTTAGCGGGCATGAACACTGAAGCTTTCTTT
CASSLLAGMNTEAFF
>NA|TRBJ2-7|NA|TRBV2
TGTGCCAGCAGTGTAGGGGCGGGGATCTACGAGCAGTACTTC
CASSVGAGIYEQYF
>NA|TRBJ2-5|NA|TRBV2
TGTGCCAGCACCATACAGAATTCCCAAGAGACCCAGTACTTC
CASTIQNSQETQYF
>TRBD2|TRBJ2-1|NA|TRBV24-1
TGTGCCACCAGTGATACGACTAGCGGGACTTACAATGAGCAGTTCTTC
CATSDTTSGTYNEQFF
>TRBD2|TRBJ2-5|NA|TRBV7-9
TGTGCCACGGGACTAGCGGGAGGGGAGACCCAGTACTTC
CATGLAGGETQYF
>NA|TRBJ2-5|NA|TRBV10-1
TGCGCCAGCAGTCCCCTGACTATGCAAGAGACCCAGTACTTC
CASSPLTMQETQYF
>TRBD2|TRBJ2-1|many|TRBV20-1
TGCAGTGCTGCCAGGACTAGCGGAAGCTCCTACAATGAGCAGTTCTTC
CSAARTSGSSYNEQFF
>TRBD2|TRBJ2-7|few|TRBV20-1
TGCAGTGCTATCTACCCCACTAGCGGCTCCTACGAGCAGTACTTC
CSAIYPTSGSYEQYF
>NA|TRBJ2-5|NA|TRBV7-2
TGTGCCAGCAGTTCTAGAAGTGTGGCAGCAGGGGAGACCCAGTACTTC
CASSSRSVAAGETQYF
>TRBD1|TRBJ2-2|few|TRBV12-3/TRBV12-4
TGTGCCAGCAGTCCCGGGACAGGGTCCGGGGAGCTGTTTTTT
CASSPGTGSGELFF
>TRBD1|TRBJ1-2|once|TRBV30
TGTGCCTGGAGTGTACGCAGGACAGGGGAGTTCGGCTACACCTTC
CAWSVRRTGEFGYTF
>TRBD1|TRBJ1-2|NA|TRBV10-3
TGTGCCATCAGTGAGTCGACAGGGTCCTATGGCTACACCTTC
CAISESTGSYGYTF
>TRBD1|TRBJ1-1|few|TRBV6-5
TGTGCCAACCCGGCCGCCCGACAGGGAGGGAACACTGAAGCTTTCTTT
CANPAARQGGNTEAFF
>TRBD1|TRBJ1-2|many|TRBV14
TGTGCCAGCAGCCAAGATGCCGGGACAGATTATGGCTACACCTTC
CASSQDAGTDYGYTF
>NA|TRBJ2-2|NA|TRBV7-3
TGTGCCAGCAGCCCGACCGCAGGCGGGGAGCTGTTTTTT
CASSPTAGGELFF
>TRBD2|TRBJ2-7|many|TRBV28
TGTGCCAGCAGTTTTGGGGGGGACGAGCAGTACTTC
CASSFGGDEQYF
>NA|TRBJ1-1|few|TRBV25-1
TGTGCCAGCAGTGAGGGGACTATCACTGAAGCTTTCTTT
CASSEGTITEAFF
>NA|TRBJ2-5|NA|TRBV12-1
TGCGCCCGCCAGAGACAGGGGGAGGCCCAGTACTTC
CARQRQGEAQYF
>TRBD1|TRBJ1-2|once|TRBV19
TGTGCCAGTTTGCGGGCAGGACAGGGAAACTATGGCTACACCTTC
CASLRAGQGNYGYTF
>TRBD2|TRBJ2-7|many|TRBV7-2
TGTGCCAGCAGTCAGAGCGGGGGTCGCTACGAGCAGTACTTC
CASSQSGGRYEQYF
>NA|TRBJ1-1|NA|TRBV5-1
TGCGCCAGCAGCTTGATCGGCAGTCTCTTGAACACTGAAGCTTTCTTT
CASSLIGSLLNTEAFF
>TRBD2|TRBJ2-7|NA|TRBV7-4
TGTGCCAGCAGCCCCGCGGCTAGCGGGATCTCAGTAGTCGAGCAGTACTTC
CASSPAASGISVVEQYF
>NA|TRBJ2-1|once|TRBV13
TGTGCCAGCAGCCTCCCGGGACCCGTCTTCGCTGAGCAGTTCTTC
CASSLPGPVFAEQFF
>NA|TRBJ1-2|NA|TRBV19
TGTGCCAGTAGGAACTGGAATTTGAACTATGGCTACACCTTC
CASRNWNLNYGYTF
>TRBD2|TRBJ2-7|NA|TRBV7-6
TGTGCCAGCAGCTTAATGGCGGGAGGGCCCCCTAACTACGAGCAGTACTTC
CASSLMAGGPPNYEQYF
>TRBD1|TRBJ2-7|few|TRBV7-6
TGTGCCAGCAGCTTAGAGACCAGGGGGCGCTCCGAGCAGTACTTC
CASSLETRGRSEQYF
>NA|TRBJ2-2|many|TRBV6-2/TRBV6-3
TGTGCCAGCAGTTACGGCGGGTCGGGCACCGGGGAGCTGTTTTTT
CASSYGGSGTGELFF
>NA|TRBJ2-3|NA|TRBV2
TGTGCCAGCAGCCAGACCCTCAGCACAGATACGCAGTATTTT
CASSQTLSTDTQYF
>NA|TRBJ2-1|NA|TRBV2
TGTGCCAGCAGTGACGGACTTTACAATGAGCAGTTCTTC
CASSDGLYNEQFF
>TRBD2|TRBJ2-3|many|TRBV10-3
TGTGCCATCAGTTCTAGCGGGAGCACAGATACGCAGTATTTT
CAISSSGSTDTQYF
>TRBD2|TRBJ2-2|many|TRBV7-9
TGTGCCAGCACCCCTAGCGGGAGATCGAGCACCGGGGAGCTGTTTTTT
CASTPSGRSSTGELFF
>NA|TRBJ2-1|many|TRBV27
TGTGCCAGCACCTCAGGACCGGACCATTACAATGAGCAGTTCTTC
CASTSGPDHYNEQFF